This T cell receptor beta chain is drawn from a study of patients and donors after allogeneic stem cell transplantation. CDR1 and CDR2 (germline): SGHVS, FQNEAQ. CDR3 size: 16 residues. Trimming took 6 bases from V and 5 from J; bases not matched to a gene: 12. Via MiXCR, TCRdb re-called the RT-PCR reads, giving one row per CDR3 protein. The data contain about a million distinct CDR3 sequences, roughly 18% of them singletons. Sequenced material: blood, either unsorted or a sorted T cell fraction (not recorded which). This TCR was sampled from a human donor who was either an allogeneic HSCT recipient or a stem cell or donor lymphocyte infusion donor (not recorded which). It is not recorded whose cells these are; they may come from a transplant donor. V usage is TRBV7-8 and J usage is TRBJ2-1; TRBD1 agrees at 8 bases. The CDR3 DNA reads TGTGCCAGCAGTTTGGACCGGGACAGGCGTCACAATGAGCAGTTCTTC. Protein: CASSLDRDRRHNEQFF.